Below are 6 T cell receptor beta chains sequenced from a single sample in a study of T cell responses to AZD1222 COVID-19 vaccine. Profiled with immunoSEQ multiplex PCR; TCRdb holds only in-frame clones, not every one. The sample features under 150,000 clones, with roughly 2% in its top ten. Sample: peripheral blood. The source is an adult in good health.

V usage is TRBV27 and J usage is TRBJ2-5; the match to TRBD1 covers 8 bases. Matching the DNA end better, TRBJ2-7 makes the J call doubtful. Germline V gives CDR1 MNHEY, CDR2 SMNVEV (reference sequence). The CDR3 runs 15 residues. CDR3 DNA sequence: TGTGCCAGCAGCCCGGGACAGGTGAATCCCTACGAGCAGTACTTC. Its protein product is CASSPGQVNPYEQYF.

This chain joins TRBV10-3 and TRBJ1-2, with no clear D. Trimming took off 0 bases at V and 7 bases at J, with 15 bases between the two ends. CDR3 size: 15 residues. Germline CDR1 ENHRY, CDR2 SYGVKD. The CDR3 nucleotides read TGTGCCATCAGTGAGTCGATTTTGGGGATCGGTGGCTACACCTTC. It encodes CAISESILGIGGYTF.

The DNA of the CDR3 is TGTGCCAGCAGCTTAAATCCGGCAAGCTCCTACAATGAGCAGTTCTTC. It specifies CASSLNPASSYNEQFF. The chain couples TRBV7-2 to TRBJ2-1, with D unclear. Germline CDR1 reads SGHTA; CDR2 reads FQGNSA. V was shortened by 2 bases and J by 0 bases, with 11 bases between the two germline ends. The CDR3 covers 16 residues.

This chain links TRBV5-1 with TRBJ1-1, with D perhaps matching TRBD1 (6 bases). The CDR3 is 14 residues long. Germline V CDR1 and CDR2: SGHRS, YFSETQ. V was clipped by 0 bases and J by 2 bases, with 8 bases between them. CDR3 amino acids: CASSLEGHNTEAFF. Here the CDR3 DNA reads TGCGCCAGCAGCTTGGAGGGACACAACACTGAAGCTTTCTTT. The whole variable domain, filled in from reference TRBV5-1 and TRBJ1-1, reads KAGVTQTPRYLIKTRGQQVTLSCSPISGHRSVSWYQQTPGQGLQFLFEYFSETQRNKGNFPGRFSGRQFSNSRSEMNVSTLELGDSALYLCASSLEGHNTEAFFGQGTRLTVV.

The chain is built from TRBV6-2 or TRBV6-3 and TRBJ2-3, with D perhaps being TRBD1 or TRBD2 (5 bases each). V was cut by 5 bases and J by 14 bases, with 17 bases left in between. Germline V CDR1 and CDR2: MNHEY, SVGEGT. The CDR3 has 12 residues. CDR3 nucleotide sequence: TGTGCCAGCAGTCGCGGGCTGGGGCCGGGGTATTTT. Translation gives CASSRGLGPGYF.

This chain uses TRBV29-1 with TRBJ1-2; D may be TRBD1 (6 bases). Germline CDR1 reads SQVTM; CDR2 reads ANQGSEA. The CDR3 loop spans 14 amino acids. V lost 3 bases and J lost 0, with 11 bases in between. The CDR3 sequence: CSVERDISNYGYTF. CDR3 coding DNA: TGCAGCGTTGAGAGGGACATCTCTAACTATGGCTACACCTTC.